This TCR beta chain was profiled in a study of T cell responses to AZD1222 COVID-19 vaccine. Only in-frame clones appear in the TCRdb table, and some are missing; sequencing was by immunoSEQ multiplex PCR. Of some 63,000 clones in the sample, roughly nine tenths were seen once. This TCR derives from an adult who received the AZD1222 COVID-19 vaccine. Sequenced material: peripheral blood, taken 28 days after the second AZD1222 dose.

As DNA, the CDR3 is TGTGCCAGCAGCTTCTCCGGGACTAGCACCGGGGAGCTGTTTTTT. This encodes CASSFSGTSTGELFF. The rearrangement uses TRBV7-2 and TRBJ2-2; the match to TRBD2 covers 8 bases. The CDR3 covers 15 residues. J was trimmed by 4 bases and V by 3 bases; bases with no gene match: 4. Germline lookup yields CDR1 SGHTA and CDR2 FQGNSA.